This T cell receptor beta chain was documented in a study of tumor and adjacent non-tumor tissue in lung cancer. About this clonotype: At one of its ends the junction is not consistent with the germline gene, which may arise from a read error.

TCRbeta libraries were built with three rounds of nested PCR, modified from ARM-PCR. One entry per CDR3 protein results from TCRdb running MiXCR on the multiplex PCR reads. The sample has about 100,000 distinct CDR3 sequences; approximately 60% are singletons. The CDR3 loop spans 15 amino acids. Looked up from germline, CDR1 is SGHAT and CDR2 is FQNNGV. This sample's RNA came from whole unsorted tissue. More than 3 cm separated this lung sample from the edge of the tumor. The sample was distant non-tumor lung tissue. The TCR sequence derives from a young man with non-small cell lung cancer. V is TRBV11-2 and J is TRBJ2-1; 7 nucleotides agree with TRBD1. For the CDR3, the DNA is TGTGTCAGCAGCCTCCGTGACAGGGCCTACAATGAGCAGTTCTTC. It specifies CVSSLRDRAYNEQFF.